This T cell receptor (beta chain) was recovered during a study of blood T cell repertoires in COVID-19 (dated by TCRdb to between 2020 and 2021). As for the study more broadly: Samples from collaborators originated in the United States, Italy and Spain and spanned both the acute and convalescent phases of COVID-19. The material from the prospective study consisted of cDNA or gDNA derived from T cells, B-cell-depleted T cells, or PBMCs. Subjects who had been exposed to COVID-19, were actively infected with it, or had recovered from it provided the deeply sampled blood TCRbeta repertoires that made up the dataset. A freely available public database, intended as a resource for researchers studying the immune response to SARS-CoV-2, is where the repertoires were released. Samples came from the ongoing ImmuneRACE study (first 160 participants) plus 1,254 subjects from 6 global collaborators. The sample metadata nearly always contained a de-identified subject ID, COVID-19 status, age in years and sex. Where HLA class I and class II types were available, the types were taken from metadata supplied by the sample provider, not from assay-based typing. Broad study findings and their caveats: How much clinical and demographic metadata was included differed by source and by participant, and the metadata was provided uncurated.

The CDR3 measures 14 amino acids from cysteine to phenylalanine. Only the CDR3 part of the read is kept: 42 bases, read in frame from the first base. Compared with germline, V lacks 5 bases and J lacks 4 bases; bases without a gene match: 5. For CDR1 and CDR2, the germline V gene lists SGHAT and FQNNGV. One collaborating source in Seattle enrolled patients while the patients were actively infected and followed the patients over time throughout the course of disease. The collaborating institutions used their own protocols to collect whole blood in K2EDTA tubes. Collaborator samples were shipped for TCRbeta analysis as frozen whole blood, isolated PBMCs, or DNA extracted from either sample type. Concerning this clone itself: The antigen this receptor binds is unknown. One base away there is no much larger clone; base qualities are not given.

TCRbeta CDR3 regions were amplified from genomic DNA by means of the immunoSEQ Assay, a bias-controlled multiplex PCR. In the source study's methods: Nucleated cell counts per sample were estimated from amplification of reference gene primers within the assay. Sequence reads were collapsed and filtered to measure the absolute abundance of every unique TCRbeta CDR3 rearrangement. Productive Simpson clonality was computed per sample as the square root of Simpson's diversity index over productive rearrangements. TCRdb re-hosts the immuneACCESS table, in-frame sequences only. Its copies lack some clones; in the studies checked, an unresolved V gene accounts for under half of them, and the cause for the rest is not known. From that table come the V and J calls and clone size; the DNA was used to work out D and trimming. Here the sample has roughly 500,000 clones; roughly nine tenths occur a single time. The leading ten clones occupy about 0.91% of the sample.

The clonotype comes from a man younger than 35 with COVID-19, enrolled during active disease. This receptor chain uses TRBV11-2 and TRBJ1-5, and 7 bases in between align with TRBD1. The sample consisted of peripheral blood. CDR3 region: CASSQQGTNQPQHF. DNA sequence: TGTGCCAGCAGCCAACAGGGGACAAATCAGCCCCAGCATTTT.